These 3 T cell receptor beta chains share one sample of origin, sequenced in a study of blood T cell repertoires in COVID-19. The method was immunoSEQ multiplex PCR; TCRdb's version includes in-frame clones alone and lacks a portion of them. In the table there are about 170,000 clones, 70% to 85% of which are singletons. Sequencing was carried out using peripheral blood. The receptors were gathered from a woman between 35 and 50 years old with COVID-19, enrolled during active disease.

The chain uses TRBV6-5 and TRBJ2-1, with TRBD2 identical over 9 bases. The germline V gene has CDR1 MNHEY and CDR2 SVGAGI. J gave up 7 bases and V 2 bases, and 3 bases lay outside the gene matches. The CDR3 is 14 amino acids. CDR3 in amino acids: CASSYPSGENEQFF. CDR3 nucleotide sequence: TGTGCCAGCAGTTACCCTAGCGGGGAAAATGAGCAGTTCTTC.

The V and J genes are TRBV5-1 and TRBJ2-5; D is possibly TRBD2 (6 bases). There are 13 residues in the CDR3. The ends were cut back, 4 bases at V and 5 bases at J, with 12 bases in the middle. Looked up from germline, CDR1 is SGHRS and CDR2 is YFSETQ. CDR3 nucleotide sequence: TGCGCCAGCAGCCCGGGACTTTCGGAGACCCAGTACTTC. Translating gives CASSPGLSETQYF.

The chain couples TRBV11-1 to TRBJ2-1; D might be TRBD2 (6 bases). Germline loops: CDR1 SGHAT, CDR2 FQDESV (reference sequence). The CDR3 has 13 amino acids. The V end was cut by 4 bases, the J end by 8 bases, with 12 bases between. DNA of the CDR3: TGTGCCAGCAGCTCAAACGGGGGACATGAGCAGTTCTTC. Its translation: CASSSNGGHEQFF. The full variable domain, in which reference TRBV11-1 and TRBJ2-1 provide the parts outside the CDR3, is EAEVAQSPRYKITEKSQAVAFWCDPISGHATLYWYRQILGQGPELLVQFQDESVVDDSQLPKDRFSAERLKGVDSTLKIQPAELGDSAMYLCASSSNGGHEQFFGPGTRLTVL.